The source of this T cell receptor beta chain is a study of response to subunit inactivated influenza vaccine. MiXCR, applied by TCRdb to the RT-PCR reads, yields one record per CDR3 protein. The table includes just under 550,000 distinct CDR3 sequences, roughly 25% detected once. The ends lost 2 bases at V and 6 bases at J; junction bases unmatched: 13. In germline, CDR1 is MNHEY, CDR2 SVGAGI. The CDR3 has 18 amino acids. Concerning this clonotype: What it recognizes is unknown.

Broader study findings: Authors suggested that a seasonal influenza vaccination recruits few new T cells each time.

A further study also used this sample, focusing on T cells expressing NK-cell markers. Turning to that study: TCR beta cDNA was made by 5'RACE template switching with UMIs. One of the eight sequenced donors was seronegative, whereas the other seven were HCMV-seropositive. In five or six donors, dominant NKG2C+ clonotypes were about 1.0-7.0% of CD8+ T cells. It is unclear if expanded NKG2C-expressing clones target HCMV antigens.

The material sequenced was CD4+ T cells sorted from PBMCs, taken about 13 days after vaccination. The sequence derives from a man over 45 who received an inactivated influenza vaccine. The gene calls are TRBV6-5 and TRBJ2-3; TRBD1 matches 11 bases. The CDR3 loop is CASSYGSRTGGSMDTQYF. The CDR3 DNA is TGTGCCAGCAGTTACGGAAGCCGGACAGGGGGCTCAATGGATACGCAGTATTTT.